This T cell receptor beta chain appears in the sequencing data of a study of T cell clones after liver transplantation. Some clones are missing from TCRdb's copy, which holds only in-frame ones; the method was immunoSEQ multiplex PCR. This table has about 120,000 clones, 90% appearing once. V dropped 6 bases and J dropped 2 bases, with 13 bases sitting between them. The CDR3 has 14 residues. CDR1 and CDR2 from the germline V gene are SNHLY and FYNNEI. The J gene is TRBJ1-1, the V gene TRBV2; no firm D call. The sequences come from CD4+ T cells from blood, collected 12 months after liver transplant. This receptor was identified in a human patient who received a liver transplant. Some T cells could come from the graft donor. CDR3 region: CASRGRGSNTEAFF. In nucleotides, the CDR3 is TGTGCCAGCAGGGGGAGAGGGTCAAACACTGAAGCTTTCTTT. Full variable domain (outside the CDR3, taken from reference TRBV2 and TRBJ1-1): EPEVTQTPSHQVTQMGQEVILRCVPISNHLYFYWYRQILGQKVEFLVSFYNNEISEKSEIFDDQFSVERPDGSNFTLKIRSTKLEDSAMYFCASRGRGSNTEAFFGQGTRLTVV.